This T cell receptor (beta chain) was identified in a study of T-cell reconstitution after alpha-beta-depleted transplantation in children. Overall study results and limits: Most T-cell counts and diversity one year after the transplant came from T cells that were newly produced.

Researchers prepared the TCRbeta library using unique molecular identifiers, the study reports. TCRdb ran MiXCR on the PCR reads and lists one entry per CDR3 protein. The sample gives fewer than 350,000 distinct CDR3 sequences, roughly 11% of which show up once; 20% to 25% is in the top ten. The CDR3 loop spans 14 amino acids. V dropped 2 bases and J dropped 6 bases, with 12 bases sitting between them. The V gene's germline CDR1 is MDHEN and CDR2 SYDVKM. This clonotype has at least ten counts. Antigen: not known. J is TRBJ2-3 and V is TRBV28; D perhaps matches TRBD2 (6 bases). The specimen comprised peripheral blood, sampled 180 days after TCRalphabeta/CD19-depleted stem cell transplant. This clonotype originated in a male patient between 2 and 15 years old who had a stem cell transplant for chronic granulomatous disease, so the T cells may come from the graft donor. The CDR3 protein is CASSLVLASDTQYF. CDR3 in DNA: TGTGCCAGCAGTTTAGTACTAGCTTCGGATACGCAGTATTTT. Looking up the rest from reference TRBV28 and TRBJ2-3 gives the full variable domain: DVKVTQSSRYLVKRTGEKVFLECVQDMDHENMFWYRQDPGLGLRLIYFSYDVKMKEKGDIPEGYSVSREKKERFSLILESASTNQTSMYLCASSLVLASDTQYFGPGTRLTVL.